A single sample is the source of the 5 T cell receptor beta chains below, sequenced in a study of cytomegalovirus exposure and HLA in healthy donors. The study ran its PCR with 60 Vbeta and 13 Jbeta primers. Assay used: immunoSEQ multiplex PCR; TCRdb lists only in-frame clones, some missing. The table has 150,000 or so clones, approximately 69% seen once. Sequencing was done on a sample of PBMCs. Receptor source: a man aged 30 to 45 in good health and CMV-seronegative.

This clone was recorded a few times. This chain uses TRBV7-9 with TRBJ1-1; D gene uncertain. The V gene lost 5 bases and the J gene lost 3 bases, with 10 bases spanning the gap. CDR1 SEHNR and CDR2 FQNEAQ come from the germline V gene (reference sequence). CDR3 length equals 13 residues. CDR3 DNA: TGTGCCAGCAGCCCGGTGGTTTACACTGAAGCTTTCTTT. It translates to CASSPVVYTEAFF.

The rearrangement uses TRBV15 and TRBJ2-1; 10 positions match TRBD2. J gave up 5 bases and V 8 bases, and 6 bases lay outside the gene matches. Germline CDR1 is LNHNV and CDR2 is YYDKDF (reference sequence). The CDR3 has 14 amino acids. The CDR3, as DNA: TGTGCCACCTCTCTAGCGGGGGATAACAATGAGCAGTTCTTC. This sequence encodes CATSLAGDNNEQFF.

V is TRBV6-1 and J is TRBJ2-1, with 7 bases fitting TRBD2. The length of the CDR3 is 17 residues. Germline V gene data show CDR1 as MNHNS and CDR2 as SASEGT. The junction had 5 bases not matched to a gene; V was cut back by 0 bases and J by 0 bases. The CDR3 DNA sequence: TGTGCCAGCAGTGAAGCGGGGCGGGGGACCTCCTACAATGAGCAGTTCTTC. It translates to CASSEAGRGTSYNEQFF.

With regard to this clone: Distinct nucleotide sequences in the sample also encode this CDR3. The chain links TRBV6-6 to TRBJ1-1; perhaps TRBD1 as D (5 bases). The germline V gene encodes CDR1 MNHNY and CDR2 SVGAGI (reference sequence). This CDR3 has 12 amino acids. The V end was cut by 8 bases, the J end by 4 bases, with 11 bases between. CDR3 nucleotides: TGTGCCAGCTCCAGGCAGGGCACTGAAGCTTTCTTT. The encoded protein is CASSRQGTEAFF.

The CDR3 sequence is CASSFYDYNEQFF. In DNA, the CDR3 is TGTGCCAGCAGTTTCTACGATTACAATGAGCAGTTCTTC. This chain uses TRBV27 with TRBJ2-1; D ambiguous. CDR1 is MNHEY, CDR2 SMNVEV, per germline (reference sequence). V was shortened by 3 bases and J by 4 bases, with 7 bases between the two germline ends. CDR3 length: 13 residues.